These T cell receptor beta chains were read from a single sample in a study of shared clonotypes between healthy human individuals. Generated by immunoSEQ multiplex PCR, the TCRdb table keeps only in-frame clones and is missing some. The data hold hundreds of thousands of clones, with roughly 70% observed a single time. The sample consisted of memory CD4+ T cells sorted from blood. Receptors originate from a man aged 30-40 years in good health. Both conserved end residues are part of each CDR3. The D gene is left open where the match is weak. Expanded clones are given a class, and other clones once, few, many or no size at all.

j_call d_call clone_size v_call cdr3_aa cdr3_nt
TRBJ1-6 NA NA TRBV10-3 CATQKDSNSPLHF TGTGCCACTCAAAAGGACTCTAACTCACCCCTCCACTTT
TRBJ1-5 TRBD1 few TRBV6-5 CASKGTGNQPQHF TGTGCCAGCAAAGGGACAGGCAATCAGCCCCAGCATTTT
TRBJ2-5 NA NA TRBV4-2 CASSQDRPAQETQYF TGTGCCAGCAGCCAAGATCGGCCGGCCCAAGAGACCCAGTACTTC
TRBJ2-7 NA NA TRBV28 CASSLDGSYEQYF TGTGCCAGCAGCCTGGACGGGTCCTACGAGCAGTACTTC
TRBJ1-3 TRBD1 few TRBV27 CASSLTGVGSGNTIYF TGTGCCAGCAGTTTGACAGGGGTGGGTTCTGGAAACACCATATATTTT
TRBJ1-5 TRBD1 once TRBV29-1 CSVGQTNQPQHF TGCAGCGTGGGACAGACCAATCAGCCCCAGCATTTT
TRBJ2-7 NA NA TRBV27 CASSPRRGTYEQYF TGTGCCAGCAGCCCTCGACGGGGGACCTACGAGCAGTACTTC
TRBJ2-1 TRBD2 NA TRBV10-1 CASMAGGTGDEQFF TGCGCCAGCATGGCGGGAGGAACGGGCGATGAGCAGTTCTTC
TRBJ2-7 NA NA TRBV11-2 CASSPRVIGYEQYF TGTGCCAGCAGCCCCCGGGTAATCGGCTACGAGCAGTACTTC
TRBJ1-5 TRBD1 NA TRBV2 CASRRTGKNSNQPQHF TGTGCCAGCCGGAGGACAGGGAAGAATAGCAATCAGCCCCAGCATTTT
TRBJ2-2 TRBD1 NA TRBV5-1 CASSLAGGRELFF TGCGCCAGCAGCTTGGCAGGGGGTAGGGAGCTGTTTTTT
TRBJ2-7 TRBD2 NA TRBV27 CASSPGTSWEYEQYF TGTGCCAGCAGTCCGGGGACTAGCTGGGAATACGAGCAGTACTTC
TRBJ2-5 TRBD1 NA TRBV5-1 CASSLAGGQGAETQYF TGCGCCAGCAGCTTGGCCGGGGGACAGGGGGCTGAGACCCAGTACTTC
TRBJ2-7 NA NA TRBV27 CASSPRTSLSSYEQYF TGTGCCAGCAGTCCGAGAACTAGCCTCAGCTCCTACGAGCAGTACTTC
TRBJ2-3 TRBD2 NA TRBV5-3 CASGRTSGNVRTQYF TGTGCCTCGGGTCGGACTAGCGGGAATGTGCGTACGCAGTATTTT
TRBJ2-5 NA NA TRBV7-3 CASSLDHGTQYF TGTGCCAGCAGCTTAGATCATGGGACCCAGTACTTC
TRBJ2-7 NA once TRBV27 CASGFRREQYF TGTGCCAGCGGTTTTAGACGGGAGCAGTACTTC
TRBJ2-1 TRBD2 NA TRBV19 CASELAGSGTPSRPYNEQFF TGTGCCAGTGAACTTGCGGGTAGCGGGACTCCTAGTCGTCCCTACAATGAGCAGTTCTTC
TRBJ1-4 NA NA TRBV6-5 CASSRQATNEKLFF TGTGCCAGCAGCCGCCAAGCAACTAATGAAAAACTGTTTTTT
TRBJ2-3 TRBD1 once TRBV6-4 CASSAAAGGSDTQYF TGTGCCAGCAGCGCCGCCGCAGGGGGCTCAGATACGCAGTATTTT
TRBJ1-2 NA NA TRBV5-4 CASSPDTGRGYTF TGTGCCAGCAGCCCGGACACCGGGAGGGGCTACACCTTC
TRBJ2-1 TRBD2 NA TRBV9 CASSPSGGYASGDNEQFF TGTGCCAGCAGCCCTAGCGGGGGCTACGCAAGCGGTGACAATGAGCAGTTCTTC
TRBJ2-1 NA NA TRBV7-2 CASSYLNSLNEQFF TGTGCCAGCAGCTACCTTAACAGCCTCAATGAGCAGTTCTTC
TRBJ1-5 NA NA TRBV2 CASSGLPSANSNQPQHF TGTGCCAGCAGTGGACTCCCCTCAGCCAATAGCAATCAGCCCCAGCATTTT
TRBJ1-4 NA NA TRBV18 CASSPELTNFNNEKLFF TGTGCCAGCTCACCGGAGTTAACCAATTTTAATAATGAAAAACTGTTTTTT
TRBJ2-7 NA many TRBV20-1 CSARPYEQYF TGCAGTGCTAGACCCTACGAGCAGTACTTC
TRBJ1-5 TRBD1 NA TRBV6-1 CASSDTGGGQPQHF TGTGCCAGCAGTGATACAGGGGGCGGTCAGCCCCAGCATTTT
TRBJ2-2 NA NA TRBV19 CASSTTGKRELFF TGTGCCAGTAGTACAACAGGGAAAAGGGAGCTGTTTTTT
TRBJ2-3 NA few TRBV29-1 CVADTDTQYF TGTGTGGCAGACACAGATACGCAGTATTTT
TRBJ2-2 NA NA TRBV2 CASAEGVVGWTGELFF TGTGCCAGCGCTGAAGGAGTCGTCGGGTGGACCGGGGAGCTGTTTTTT
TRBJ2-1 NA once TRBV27 CASSQKSRGRDNEQFF TGTGCCAGCAGTCAGAAATCGAGGGGCAGGGATAATGAGCAGTTCTTC
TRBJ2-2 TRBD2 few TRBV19 CASSRGLAGGNTGELFF TGTGCCAGTAGCCGAGGACTAGCGGGAGGTAACACCGGGGAGCTGTTTTTT
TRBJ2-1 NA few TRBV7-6 CASSLAQELTEQFF TGTGCCAGCAGCTTAGCGCAGGAGCTGACTGAGCAGTTCTTC
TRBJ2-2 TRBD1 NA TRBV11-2 CASSRVRRDRANPGELFF TGTGCCAGCAGCCGAGTTAGGAGGGACAGGGCAAACCCCGGGGAGCTGTTTTTT
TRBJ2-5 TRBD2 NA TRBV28 CASSRGLAGGQVETQYF TGTGCCAGCAGCCGGGGACTAGCGGGAGGGCAAGTAGAGACCCAGTACTTC
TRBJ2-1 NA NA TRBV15 CAISAQAAYNEQFF TGTGCCATCAGCGCACAAGCGGCCTACAATGAGCAGTTCTTC